This T cell receptor beta chain is drawn from a study of blood T cell repertoires in COVID-19. This CDR3 spans 14 amino acids. The V gene end was trimmed by 5 bases and the J gene end by 8 bases; junction bases not matched to a gene: 8. The germline V gene encodes CDR1 SGHTA and CDR2 FQGNSA. Using immunoSEQ multiplex PCR, the repertoire was profiled, and TCRdb retains in-frame clones only, with some absent. There are some 350,000 clones in the sample; about 90% occur only once, and about 3% lies in the top ten. This chain joins TRBV7-2 and TRBJ2-1, with 8 bases that match TRBD2. The clonotype originates from a woman younger than 45 with COVID-19, enrolled during active disease. Sample: peripheral blood. The CDR3 is CASSPGLATHEQFF. In nucleotides, the CDR3 is TGTGCCAGCAGCCCAGGACTAGCCACCCATGAGCAGTTCTTC.